This TCR beta chain was identified during a study of blood T cell repertoires in COVID-19. Germline-derived CDR1 and CDR2 are LNHDA and SQIVND (reference sequence). Deletions cut 5 bases from V and 5 bases from J, with 16 bases between. This CDR3 is built from 15 residues. Here immunoSEQ multiplex PCR was the method, and the copy in TCRdb shows in-frame clones only, minus some. The repertoire has roughly 70,000 clones, roughly 74% of them found once; the top ten carry about 16%. The gene calls are TRBV19 and TRBJ1-5; weak D call: TRBD1 (5 bases). This clonotype was sampled from a human donor in a cohort sampled during active COVID-19. The sequencing input was peripheral blood. Here the CDR3 DNA reads TGTGCCAGTAGTTCAAAAGGGGCCAGGCATCAGCCCCAGCATTTT. This sequence encodes CASSSKGARHQPQHF.